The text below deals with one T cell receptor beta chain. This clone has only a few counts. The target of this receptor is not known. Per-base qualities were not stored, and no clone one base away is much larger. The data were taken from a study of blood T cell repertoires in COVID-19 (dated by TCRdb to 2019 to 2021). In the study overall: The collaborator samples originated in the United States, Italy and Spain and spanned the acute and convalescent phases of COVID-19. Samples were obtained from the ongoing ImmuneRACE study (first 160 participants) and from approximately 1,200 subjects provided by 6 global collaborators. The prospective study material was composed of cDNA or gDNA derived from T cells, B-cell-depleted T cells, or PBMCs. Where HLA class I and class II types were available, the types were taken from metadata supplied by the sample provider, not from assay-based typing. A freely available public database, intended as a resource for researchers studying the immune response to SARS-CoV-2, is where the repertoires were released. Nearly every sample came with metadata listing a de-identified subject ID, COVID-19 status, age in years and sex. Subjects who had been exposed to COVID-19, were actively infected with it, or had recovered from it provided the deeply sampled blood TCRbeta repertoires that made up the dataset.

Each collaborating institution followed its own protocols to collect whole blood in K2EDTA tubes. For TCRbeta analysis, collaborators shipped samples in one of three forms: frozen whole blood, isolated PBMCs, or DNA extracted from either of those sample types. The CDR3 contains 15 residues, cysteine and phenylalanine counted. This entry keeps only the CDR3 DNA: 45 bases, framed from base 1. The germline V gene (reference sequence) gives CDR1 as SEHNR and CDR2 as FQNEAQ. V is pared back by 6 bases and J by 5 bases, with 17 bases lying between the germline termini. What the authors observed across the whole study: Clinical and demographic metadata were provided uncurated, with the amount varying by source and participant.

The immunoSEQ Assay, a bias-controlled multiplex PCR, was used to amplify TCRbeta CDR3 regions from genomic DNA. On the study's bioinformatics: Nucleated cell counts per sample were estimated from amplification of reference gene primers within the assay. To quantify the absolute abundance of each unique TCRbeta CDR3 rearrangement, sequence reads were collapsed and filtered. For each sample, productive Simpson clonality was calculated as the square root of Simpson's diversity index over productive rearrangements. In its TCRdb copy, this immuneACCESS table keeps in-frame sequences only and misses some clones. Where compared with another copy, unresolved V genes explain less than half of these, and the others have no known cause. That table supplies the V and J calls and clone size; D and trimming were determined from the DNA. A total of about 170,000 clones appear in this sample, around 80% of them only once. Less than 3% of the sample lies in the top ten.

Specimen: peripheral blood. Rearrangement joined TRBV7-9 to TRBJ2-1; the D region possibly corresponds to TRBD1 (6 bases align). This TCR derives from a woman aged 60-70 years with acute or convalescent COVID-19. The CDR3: CASRGPGTYNNEQFF. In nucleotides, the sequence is TGTGCCAGCAGGGGTCCCGGGACATATAACAATGAGCAGTTCTTC.